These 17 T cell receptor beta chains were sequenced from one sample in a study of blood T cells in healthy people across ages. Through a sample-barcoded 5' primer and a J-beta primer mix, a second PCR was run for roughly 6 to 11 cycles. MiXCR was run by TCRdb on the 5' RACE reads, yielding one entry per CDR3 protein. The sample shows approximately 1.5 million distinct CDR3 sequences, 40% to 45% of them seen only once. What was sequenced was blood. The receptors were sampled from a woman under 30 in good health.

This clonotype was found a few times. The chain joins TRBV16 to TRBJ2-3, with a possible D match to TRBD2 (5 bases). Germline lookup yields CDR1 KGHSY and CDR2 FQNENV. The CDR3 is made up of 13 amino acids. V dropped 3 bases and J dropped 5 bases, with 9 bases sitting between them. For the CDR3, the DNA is TGTGCCAGCAGCCAGAGGGAGAAAGATACGCAGTATTTT. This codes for CASSQREKDTQYF.

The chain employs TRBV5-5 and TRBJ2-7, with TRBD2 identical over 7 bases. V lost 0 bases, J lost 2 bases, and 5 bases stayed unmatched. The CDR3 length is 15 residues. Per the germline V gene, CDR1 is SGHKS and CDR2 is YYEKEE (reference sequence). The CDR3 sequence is CASSLVASGAYEQYF. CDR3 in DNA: TGTGCCAGCAGCTTGGTGGCTAGCGGAGCCTACGAGCAGTACTTC. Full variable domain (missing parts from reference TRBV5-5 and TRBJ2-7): DAGVTQSPTHLIKTRGQQVTLRCSPISGHKSVSWYQQVLGQGPQFIFQYYEKEERGRGNFPDRFSARQFPNYSSELNVNALLLGDSALYLCASSLVASGAYEQYFGPGTRLTVT.

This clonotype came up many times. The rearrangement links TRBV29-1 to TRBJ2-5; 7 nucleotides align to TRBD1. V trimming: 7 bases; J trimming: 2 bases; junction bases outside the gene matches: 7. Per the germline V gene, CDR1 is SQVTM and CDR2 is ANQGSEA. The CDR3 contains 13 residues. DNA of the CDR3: TGCAGCGGAACGGGACAGCCTCAAGAGACCCAGTACTTC. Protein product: CSGTGQPQETQYF.

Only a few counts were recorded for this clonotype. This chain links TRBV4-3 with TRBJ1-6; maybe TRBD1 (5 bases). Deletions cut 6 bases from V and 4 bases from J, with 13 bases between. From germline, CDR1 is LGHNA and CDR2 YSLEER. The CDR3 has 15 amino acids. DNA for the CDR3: TGCGCCAGCAGACTCGGGGACCAATATAATTCACCCCTCCACTTT. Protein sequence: CASRLGDQYNSPLHF.

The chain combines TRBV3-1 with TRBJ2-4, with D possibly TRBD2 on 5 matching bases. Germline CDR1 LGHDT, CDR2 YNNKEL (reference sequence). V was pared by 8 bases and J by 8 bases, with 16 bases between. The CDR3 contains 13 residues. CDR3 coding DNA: TGTGCCAGCGGGAGTGGACCAAAGGACATTCAGTACTTC. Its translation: CASGSGPKDIQYF.

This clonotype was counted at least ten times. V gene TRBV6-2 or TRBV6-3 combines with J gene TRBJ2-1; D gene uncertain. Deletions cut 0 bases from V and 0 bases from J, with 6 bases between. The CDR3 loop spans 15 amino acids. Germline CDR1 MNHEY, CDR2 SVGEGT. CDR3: CASSYSASSYNEQFF. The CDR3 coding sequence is TGTGCCAGCAGTTACTCGGCGAGCTCCTACAATGAGCAGTTCTTC.

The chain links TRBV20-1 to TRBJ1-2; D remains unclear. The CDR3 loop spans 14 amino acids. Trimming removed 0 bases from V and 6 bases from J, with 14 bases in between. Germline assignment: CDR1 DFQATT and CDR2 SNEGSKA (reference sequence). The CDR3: CSARDSAGWNGYTF. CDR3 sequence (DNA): TGCAGTGCTAGAGATTCAGCGGGGTGGAATGGCTACACCTTC.

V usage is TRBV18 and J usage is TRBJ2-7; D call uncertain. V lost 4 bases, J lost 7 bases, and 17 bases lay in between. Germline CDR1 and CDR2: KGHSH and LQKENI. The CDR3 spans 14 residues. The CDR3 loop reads CASSQSETEEEQYF. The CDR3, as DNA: TGTGCCAGCTCACAAAGCGAGACCGAGGAAGAGCAGTACTTC. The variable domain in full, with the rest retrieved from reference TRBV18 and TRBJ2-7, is NAGVMQNPRHLVRRRGQEARLRCSPMKGHSHVYWYRQLPEEGLKFMVYLQKENIIDESGMPKERFSAEFPKEGPSILRIQQVVRGDSAAYFCASSQSETEEEQYFGPGTRLTVT.

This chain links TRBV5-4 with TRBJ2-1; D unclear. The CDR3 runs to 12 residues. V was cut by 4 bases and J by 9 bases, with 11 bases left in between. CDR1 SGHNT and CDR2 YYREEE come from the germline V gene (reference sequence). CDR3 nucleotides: TGTGCCAGCAGCCCCCAGTCGGGTGAGCAGTTCTTC. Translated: CASSPQSGEQFF.

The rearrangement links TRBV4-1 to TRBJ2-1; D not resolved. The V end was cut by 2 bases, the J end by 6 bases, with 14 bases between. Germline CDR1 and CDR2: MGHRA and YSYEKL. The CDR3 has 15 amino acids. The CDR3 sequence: CASSQHPGQSNEQFF. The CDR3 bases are TGCGCCAGCAGCCAACACCCCGGGCAGAGCAATGAGCAGTTCTTC.

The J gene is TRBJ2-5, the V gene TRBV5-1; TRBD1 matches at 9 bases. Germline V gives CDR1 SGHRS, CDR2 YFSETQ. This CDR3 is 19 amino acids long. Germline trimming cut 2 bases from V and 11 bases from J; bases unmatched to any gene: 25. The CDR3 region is CASSFSGTGTKIHYNEQYF. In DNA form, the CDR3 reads TGCGCCAGCAGCTTCTCGGGGACAGGGACGAAAATACACTACAATGAGCAGTACTTC.

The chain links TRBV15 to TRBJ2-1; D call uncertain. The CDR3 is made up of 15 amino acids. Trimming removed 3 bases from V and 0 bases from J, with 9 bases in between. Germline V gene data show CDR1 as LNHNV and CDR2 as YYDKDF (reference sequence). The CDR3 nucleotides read TGTGCCACCAGCAGTTCGACGGGCTCCTACAATGAGCAGTTCTTC. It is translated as CATSSSTGSYNEQFF.

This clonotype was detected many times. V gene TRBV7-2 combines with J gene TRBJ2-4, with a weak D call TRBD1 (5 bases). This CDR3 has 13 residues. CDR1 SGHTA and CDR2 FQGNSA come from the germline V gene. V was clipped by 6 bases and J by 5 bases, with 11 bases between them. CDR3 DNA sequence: TGTGCCAGCAGTTTAACCAGGGAAAACATTCAGTACTTC. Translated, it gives CASSLTRENIQYF.

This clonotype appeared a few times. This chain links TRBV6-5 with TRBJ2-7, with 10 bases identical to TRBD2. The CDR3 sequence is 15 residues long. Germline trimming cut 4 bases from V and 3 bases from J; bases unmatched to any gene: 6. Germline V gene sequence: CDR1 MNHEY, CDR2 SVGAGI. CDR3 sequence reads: CASSSTSGDYYEQYF. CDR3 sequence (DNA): TGTGCCAGCAGTTCAACTAGCGGGGATTACTACGAGCAGTACTTC.

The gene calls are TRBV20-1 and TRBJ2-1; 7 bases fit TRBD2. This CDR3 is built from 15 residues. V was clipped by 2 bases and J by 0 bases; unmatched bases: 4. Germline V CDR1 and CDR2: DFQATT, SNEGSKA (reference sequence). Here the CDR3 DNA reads TGCAGTGCTAGAATGCGGGGGAGCTCCTACAATGAGCAGTTCTTC. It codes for CSARMRGSSYNEQFF.

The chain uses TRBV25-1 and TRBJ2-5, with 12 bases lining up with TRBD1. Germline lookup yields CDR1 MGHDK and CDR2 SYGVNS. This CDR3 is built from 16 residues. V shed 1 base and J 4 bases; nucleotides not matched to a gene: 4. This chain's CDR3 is CASSESGTGGRETQYF. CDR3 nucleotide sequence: TGTGCCAGCAGTGAATCCGGGACAGGGGGCCGAGAGACCCAGTACTTC. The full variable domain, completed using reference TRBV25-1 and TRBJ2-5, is EADIYQTPRYLVIGTGKKITLECSQTMGHDKMYWYQQDPGMELHLIHYSYGVNSTEKGDLSSESTVSRIRTEHFPLTLESARPSHTSQYLCASSESGTGGRETQYFGPGTRLLVL.

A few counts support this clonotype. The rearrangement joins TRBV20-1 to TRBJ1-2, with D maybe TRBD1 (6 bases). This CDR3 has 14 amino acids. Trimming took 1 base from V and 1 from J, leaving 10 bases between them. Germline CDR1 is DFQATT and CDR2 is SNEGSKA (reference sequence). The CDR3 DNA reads TGCAGTGCTAGAGTAGCAGGGGATAACTATGGCTACACCTTC. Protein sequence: CSARVAGDNYGYTF.